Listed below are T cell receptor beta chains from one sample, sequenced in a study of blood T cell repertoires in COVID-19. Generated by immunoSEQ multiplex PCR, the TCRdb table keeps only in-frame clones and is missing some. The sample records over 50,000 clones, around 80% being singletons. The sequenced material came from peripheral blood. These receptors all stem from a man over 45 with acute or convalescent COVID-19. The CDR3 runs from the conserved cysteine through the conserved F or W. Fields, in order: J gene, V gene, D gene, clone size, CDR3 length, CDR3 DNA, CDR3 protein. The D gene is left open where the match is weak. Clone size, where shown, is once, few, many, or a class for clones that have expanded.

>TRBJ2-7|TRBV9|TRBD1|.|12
TGTGCCAGCAGCGGAACAGGGGGAGAGCAGTACTTC
CASSGTGGEQYF
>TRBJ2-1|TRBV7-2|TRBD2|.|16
TGTGCCAGCAGCTCTATACTAGCGGGAGATGGGGAAGGGCAGTTCTTC
CASSSILAGDGEGQFF
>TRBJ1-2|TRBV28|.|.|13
TGTGCCAGCAGTTTCGGTCGGTTCTATGGCTACACCTTC
CASSFGRFYGYTF
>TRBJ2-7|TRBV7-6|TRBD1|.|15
TGTGCCAGCAGCTTAGAGGGACAGGGGAGGAACGAGCAGTACTTC
CASSLEGQGRNEQYF
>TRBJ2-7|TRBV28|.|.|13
TGTGCCAGCAGTTGGAACGGGGCCTACGAGCAGTACTTC
CASSWNGAYEQYF
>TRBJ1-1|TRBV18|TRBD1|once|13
TGTGCCAGTTCCAGGGGGCTGGGCACTGAAGCTTTCTTT
CASSRGLGTEAFF
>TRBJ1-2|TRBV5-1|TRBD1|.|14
TGCGCCAGCAGTTTAGTCCTCGGGACAGAGGGCTACACCTTC
CASSLVLGTEGYTF
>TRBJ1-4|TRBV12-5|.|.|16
TGTGCTAGTGGTTTGGTACTTCGGGGGACTAATGAAAAACTGTTTTTT
CASGLVLRGTNEKLFF
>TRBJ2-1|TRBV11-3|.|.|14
TGTGCCAGCAGCTTAGCAGGAGGGTACAATGAGCAGTTCTTC
CASSLAGGYNEQFF
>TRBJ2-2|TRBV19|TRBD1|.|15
TGTGCCGTTAGCTCGACAGGGGGCTCGGTAGGGGAGCTGTTTTTT
CAVSSTGGSVGELFF
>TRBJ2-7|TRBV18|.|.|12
TGTGCCAGCTCAGCGGGCGCCCACGAGCAGTACTTC
CASSAGAHEQYF
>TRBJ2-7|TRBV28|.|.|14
TGTGCCAGCAGTTACGGACAGATCTCCTACGAGCAGTACTTC
CASSYGQISYEQYF
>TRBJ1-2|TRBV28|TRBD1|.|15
TGTGCCAGCAGCACCACAGGGGCCGCAAACTATGGCTACACCTTC
CASSTTGAANYGYTF
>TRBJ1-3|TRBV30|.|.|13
TGTGCCTGGAGTCGGGGTACTGGAAACACCATATATTTT
CAWSRGTGNTIYF
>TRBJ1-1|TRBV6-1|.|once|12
TGTGCCAGCAGTGATTGGGGACTTGAAGCTTTCTTT
CASSDWGLEAFF
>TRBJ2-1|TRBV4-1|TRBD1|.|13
TGCGCCAGCAGCCCCTTACAGGGGAATGAGCAGTTCTTC
CASSPLQGNEQFF
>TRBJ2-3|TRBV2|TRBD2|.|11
TGTGCCAGCACCGCTAGCGGGAGGCAGTATTTT
CASTASGRQYF
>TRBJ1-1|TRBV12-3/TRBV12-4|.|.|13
TGTGCCAGCAGTCCAGGGGCGAGGCAAACAGCTTTCTTT
CASSPGARQTAFF
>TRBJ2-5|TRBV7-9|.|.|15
TGTGCCAGCAGCTTAAGGACGGACAGCCAAGAGACCCAGTACTTC
CASSLRTDSQETQYF
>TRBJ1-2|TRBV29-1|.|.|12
TGCAGCGTTGTACCCGGGAACCGGGGCTACACCTTC
CSVVPGNRGYTF
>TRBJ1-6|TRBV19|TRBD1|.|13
TGTGCCAGTAGTGGGACAGGGCTCTCACCCCTCCACTTT
CASSGTGLSPLHF
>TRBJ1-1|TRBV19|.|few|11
TGTGCCAGTAGTATCCCAGATTCGGCTTTCTTT
CASSIPDSAFF
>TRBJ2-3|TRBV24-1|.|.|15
TGTGCCACCAGTACCGAGCGGCTTAGCACAGATACGCAGTATTTT
CATSTERLSTDTQYF
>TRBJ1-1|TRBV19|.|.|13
TGTGCCAGTAGTATGACTATGAACACTGAAGCTTTCTTT
CASSMTMNTEAFF
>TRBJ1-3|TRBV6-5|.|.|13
TGTGCCAGCAGTTACTCCCGTGGAAACACCATATATTTT
CASSYSRGNTIYF
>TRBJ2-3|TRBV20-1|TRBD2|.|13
TGCAGTGCTAGTCCTAGCGGGACAGATACGCAGTATTTT
CSASPSGTDTQYF
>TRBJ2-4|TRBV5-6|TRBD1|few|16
TGTGCCAGCAGCTGGGGACAGGGCTTAGCCAAAAACATTCAGTACTTC
CASSWGQGLAKNIQYF
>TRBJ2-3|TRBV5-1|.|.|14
TGCGCCAGCAGCTTGGACACCCCAGGAGGTACGCAGTATTTT
CASSLDTPGGTQYF
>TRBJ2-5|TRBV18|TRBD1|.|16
TGTGCCAGCTCACCACCGGGGGACAGGGTTATGAAGACCCAGTACTTC
CASSPPGDRVMKTQYF
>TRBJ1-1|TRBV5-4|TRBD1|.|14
TGTGCCAGCAGCTTGCAGGGGGGGAACACTGAAGCTTTCTTT
CASSLQGGNTEAFF
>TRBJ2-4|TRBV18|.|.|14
TGTGCCAGCTCACCGGCAAGAGCCAAAAACATTCAGTACTTC
CASSPARAKNIQYF
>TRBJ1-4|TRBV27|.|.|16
TGTGCCAGCGGCTTCTTCCCACGGGCAACTAATGAAAAACTGTTTTTT
CASGFFPRATNEKLFF
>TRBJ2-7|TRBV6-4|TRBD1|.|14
TGTGCCAGCAGTGAAGGACAGGGATCCTACGAGCAGTACTTC
CASSEGQGSYEQYF
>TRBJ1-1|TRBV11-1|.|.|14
TGTGCCAGCAGCTTAGGACAGAAAAACACTGAAGCTTTCTTT
CASSLGQKNTEAFF
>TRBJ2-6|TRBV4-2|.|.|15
TGTGCCAGCAGCCAAGAGGCCTCTGGGGCCAACGTCCTGACTTTC
CASSQEASGANVLTF